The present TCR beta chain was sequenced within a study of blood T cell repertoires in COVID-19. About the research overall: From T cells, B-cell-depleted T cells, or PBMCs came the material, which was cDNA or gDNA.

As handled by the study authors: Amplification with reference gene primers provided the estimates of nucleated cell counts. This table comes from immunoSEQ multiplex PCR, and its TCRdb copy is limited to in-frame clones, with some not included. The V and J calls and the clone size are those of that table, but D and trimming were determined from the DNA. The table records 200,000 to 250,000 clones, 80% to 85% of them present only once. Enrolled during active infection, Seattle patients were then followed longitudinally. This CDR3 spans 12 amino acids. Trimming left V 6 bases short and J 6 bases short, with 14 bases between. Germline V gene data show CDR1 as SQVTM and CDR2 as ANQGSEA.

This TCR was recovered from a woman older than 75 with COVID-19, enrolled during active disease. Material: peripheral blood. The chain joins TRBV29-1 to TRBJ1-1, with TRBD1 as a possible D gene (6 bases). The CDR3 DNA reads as TGCAGCGTCGCACAGGGTTGGGCTGAAGCTTTCTTT. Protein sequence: CSVAQGWAEAFF.